This TCR beta chain was documented in a study of Ad26.COV2.S vaccination and SARS-CoV-2 variants. Overall study: Ad26.COV2.S arm of COV1001 included the donor.

Sample treatment: over 15 received Ad26.COV2.S at low or high dose, single or two shots; 5 received placebo; per-sample allocation not given. Day 63 following the first vaccine or placebo injection was when the samples were taken. Boston supplied an adult donor aged 18-55 years. Produced via immunoSEQ multiplex PCR; TCRdb's table is partial and in-frame only. The profile covers a few hundred thousand clones, with 90% appearing a single time and 9.5% to 15% taken by the ten largest. Germline CDR1 SGHVS, CDR2 FQNEAQ. Trimming stripped 8 bases from V and 3 bases from J, with 13 bases between. The CDR3 is 14 residues long. With respect to this clone: Its specificity is unknown.

Study-wide findings and caveats: The placebo group had lower spike-specific TCR breadth than the vaccine recipients did.

The sequence was collected from a person aged 18-65 years who received the Ad26.COV2.S COVID-19 vaccine or a placebo. The sequences come from peripheral blood, collected in a trial of Ad26.COV2.S vaccine versus placebo. V and J are TRBV7-8 and TRBJ1-4, with D tentatively TRBD1 (6 bases). The CDR3 bases are TGTGCCAGCGGTAACTCAGGGGCTAATGAAAAACTGTTTTTT. It specifies CASGNSGANEKLFF.